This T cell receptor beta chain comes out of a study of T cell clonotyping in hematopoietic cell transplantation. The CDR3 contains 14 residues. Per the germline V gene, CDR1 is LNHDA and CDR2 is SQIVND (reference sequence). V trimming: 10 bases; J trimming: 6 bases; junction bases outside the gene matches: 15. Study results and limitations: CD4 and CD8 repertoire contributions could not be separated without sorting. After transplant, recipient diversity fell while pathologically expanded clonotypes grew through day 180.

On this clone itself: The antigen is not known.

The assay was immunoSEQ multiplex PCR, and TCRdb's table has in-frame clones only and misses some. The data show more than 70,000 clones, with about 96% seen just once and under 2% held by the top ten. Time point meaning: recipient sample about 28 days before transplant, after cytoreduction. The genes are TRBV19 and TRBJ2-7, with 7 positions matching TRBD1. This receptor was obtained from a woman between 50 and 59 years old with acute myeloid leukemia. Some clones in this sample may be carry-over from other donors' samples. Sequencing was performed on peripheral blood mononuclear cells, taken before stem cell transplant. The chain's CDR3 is CATTDRASRGEQYF. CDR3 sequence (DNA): TGTGCCACCACCGACAGGGCTTCTCGCGGCGAGCAGTACTTC.